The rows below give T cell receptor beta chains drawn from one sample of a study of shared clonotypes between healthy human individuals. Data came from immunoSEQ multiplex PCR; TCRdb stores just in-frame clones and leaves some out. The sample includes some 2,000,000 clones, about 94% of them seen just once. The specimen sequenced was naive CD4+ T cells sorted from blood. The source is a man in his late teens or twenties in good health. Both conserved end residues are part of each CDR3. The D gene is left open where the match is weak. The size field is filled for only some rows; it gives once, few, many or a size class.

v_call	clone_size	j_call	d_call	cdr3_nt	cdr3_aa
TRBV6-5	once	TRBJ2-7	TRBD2	TGTGCCAGCAGTTCCCAACTAGCGGGGGCCTACGAGCAGTACTTC	CASSSQLAGAYEQYF
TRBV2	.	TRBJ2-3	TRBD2	TGTGCCGGGCGGGGGGACACAGATACGCAGTATTTT	CAGRGDTDTQYF
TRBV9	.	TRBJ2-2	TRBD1	TGTGCCAGCAGCCCTAATACCGGGACAGGGGGGACCGGGGAGCTGTTTTTT	CASSPNTGTGGTGELFF
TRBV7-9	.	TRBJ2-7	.	TGTGCCAGCAGCTTAGACGGCGGCTTTGGTCGGGAGCAGTACTTC	CASSLDGGFGREQYF
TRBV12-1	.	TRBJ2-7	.	TGTGCCAGCAGCCTAAGACTAGGCGGGAGAAAGTCCTACGAGCAGTACTTC	CASSLRLGGRKSYEQYF
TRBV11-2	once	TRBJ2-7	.	TGTGCCAGCAGCGCACACGGGACCACTCGGGAAGAGCAGTACTTC	CASSAHGTTREEQYF
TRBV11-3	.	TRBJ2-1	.	TGTGCCAGCAGCCCCGGACCCGGAGGGGAGCAGTTCTTC	CASSPGPGGEQFF
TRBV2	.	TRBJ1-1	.	TGTGCCAGCAGTGAATGGTGGACAGACATGAACACTGAAGCTTTCTTT	CASSEWWTDMNTEAFF
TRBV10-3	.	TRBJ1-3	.	TGTGCCTCGAGGGATAAGCAGGATGGAAACACCATATATTTT	CASRDKQDGNTIYF
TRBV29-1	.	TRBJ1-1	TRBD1	TGCAGCGTCTACAGGGGAGGGGTCACTGAAGCTTTCTTT	CSVYRGGVTEAFF
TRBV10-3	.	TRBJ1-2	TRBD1	TGTGCCATCAGACCAGACAGGGCCGATGGCTACACCTTC	CAIRPDRADGYTF
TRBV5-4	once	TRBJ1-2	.	TGTGCCAGCGGGCGGGAGATTAACTATGGCTACACCTTC	CASGREINYGYTF
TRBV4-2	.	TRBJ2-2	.	TGTGCCAGCAGCCAAGATTGGTCAAACACCGGGGAGCTGTTTTTT	CASSQDWSNTGELFF
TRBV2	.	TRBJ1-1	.	TGTGCCAGCAGTGTCCTATCGTACACTGAAGCTTTCTTT	CASSVLSYTEAFF
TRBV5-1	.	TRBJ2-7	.	TGCGCCAGCAGCTTGCCTACCCGGGACGAGCAGTACTTC	CASSLPTRDEQYF
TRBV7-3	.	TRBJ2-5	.	TGTGCCAGCAGCTTCGGAGGGGCAGGGAGGAAGACCCAGTACTTC	CASSFGGAGRKTQYF
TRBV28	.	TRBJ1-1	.	TGTGCCAGCAGTTTAGGCAGGGATGAAGCTTTCTTT	CASSLGRDEAFF
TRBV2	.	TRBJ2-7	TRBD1	TGTGCCAGCAGTTATCACCGGGACAGGGGCGGTGACGAGCAGTACTTC	CASSYHRDRGGDEQYF
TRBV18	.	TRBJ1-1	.	TGTGCCAGCTCGGGACTCCTGAACACTGAAGCTTTCTTT	CASSGLLNTEAFF
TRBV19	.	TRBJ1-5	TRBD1	TGTGCCAGTACCACCCGGGACAGGGCGTCTCAGCCCCAGCATTTT	CASTTRDRASQPQHF
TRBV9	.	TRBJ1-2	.	TGTGCCAGCAGCGTAGGGTTGCAGCAGGGCTACACCTTC	CASSVGLQQGYTF
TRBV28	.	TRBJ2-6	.	TGTGCCAGCAGTTCTGGGACAATCTCTGGGGCCAACGTCCTGACTTTC	CASSSGTISGANVLTF
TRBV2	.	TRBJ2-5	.	TGTGCCAAAGCCCGCGAAGAGACCCAGTACTTC	CAKAREETQYF
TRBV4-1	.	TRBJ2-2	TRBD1	TGCGCCAGCAGTTCCGACAGGGGGGGGAACACCGGGGAGCTGTTTTTT	CASSSDRGGNTGELFF
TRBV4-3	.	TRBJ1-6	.	TGCGCCAGCAGCCAAGGACAGTATAATTCACCCCTCCACTTT	CASSQGQYNSPLHF
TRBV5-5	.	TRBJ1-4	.	TGTGCCAGCAGCCGTCAACAGGGTACTAATGAAAAACTGTTTTTT	CASSRQQGTNEKLFF
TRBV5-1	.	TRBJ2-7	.	TGCGCCAGCAGCTTGGTACCGGGTACCTACGAGCAGTACTTC	CASSLVPGTYEQYF
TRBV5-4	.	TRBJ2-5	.	TGTGCCAGCAGCGTCGGGCAGCTTAATCAAGAGTCCCAGTACTTC	CASSVGQLNQESQYF
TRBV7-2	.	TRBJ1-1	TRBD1	TGTGCCAGCAGCAACGGACAGGGTATGATGAACACTGAAGCTTTCTTT	CASSNGQGMMNTEAFF
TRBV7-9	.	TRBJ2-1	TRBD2	TGTGCCAGCAGCGTGGGACTAGGTGGTGAGCAGTTCTTC	CASSVGLGGEQFF
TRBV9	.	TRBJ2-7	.	TGTGCCAGCAGCGTAGGAGAGGATTATATATACGAGCAGTACTTC	CASSVGEDYIYEQYF
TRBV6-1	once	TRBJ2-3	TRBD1	TGTGCCAGCAGTGAAGGGACAGGTAGCACAGATACGCAGTATTTT	CASSEGTGSTDTQYF
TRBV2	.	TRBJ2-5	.	TGTGCCAGCAGTGGCGAATCTCAAGAGACCCAGTACTTC	CASSGESQETQYF
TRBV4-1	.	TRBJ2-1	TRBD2	TGCGCCAGCAGCCAACCAGCGGGGGCTCCAAATGAGCAGTTCTTC	CASSQPAGAPNEQFF
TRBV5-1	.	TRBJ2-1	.	TGCGCCAGCAGCCGGATGCCTAGCGCCGCCTACAATGAGCAGTTCTTC	CASSRMPSAAYNEQFF
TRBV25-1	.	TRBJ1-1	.	TGTGCCAGCAGGGTCAACACTGAAGCTTTCTTT	CASRVNTEAFF
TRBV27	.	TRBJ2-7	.	TGTGCCAGCAGTAGAGATTCAGGGTGGTTCACCTACGAGCAGTACTTC	CASSRDSGWFTYEQYF
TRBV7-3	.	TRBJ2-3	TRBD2	TGTGCCAGCAGCTTAGACGGGGGGACGGATACGCAGTATTTT	CASSLDGGTDTQYF
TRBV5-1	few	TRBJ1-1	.	TGCGCCAGCAGCTTGAACAGGAACACTGAAGCTTTCTTT	CASSLNRNTEAFF
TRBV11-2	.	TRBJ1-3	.	TGTGCCAGCAGCTTAGCCCCTGGAAACACCATATATTTT	CASSLAPGNTIYF
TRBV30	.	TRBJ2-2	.	TGTGCCTGGATACACGGGAGAAAAACCGGGGAGCTGTTTTTT	CAWIHGRKTGELFF
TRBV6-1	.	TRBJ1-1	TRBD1	TGTGCCAGCAGTAAAGGGACAGGGGGAGTTTACACTGAAGCTTTCTTT	CASSKGTGGVYTEAFF
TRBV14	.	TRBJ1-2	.	TGTGCCAGCAGCCTTACTGAGAACTATGGCTACACCTTC	CASSLTENYGYTF
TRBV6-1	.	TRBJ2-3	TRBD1	TGTGCCAGCAGTGTGGGACAGGGGGCTGGCACAGATACGCAGTATTTT	CASSVGQGAGTDTQYF
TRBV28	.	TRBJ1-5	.	TGTGCCAGCAGTTTGTGGGACACCCCTAGCAATCAGCCCCAGCATTTT	CASSLWDTPSNQPQHF
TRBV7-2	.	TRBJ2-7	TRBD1	TGTGCCAGCAGCTTAGAGTACAGGGGGGAGCAGTACTTC	CASSLEYRGEQYF
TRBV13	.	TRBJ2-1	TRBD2	TGTGCCAGCAGCTTAGGACTAGCGGGAGGTCCGTGGCAGTTCTTC	CASSLGLAGGPWQFF
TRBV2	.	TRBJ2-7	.	TGTGCCAGCAGTGCTCAGAGGTCCTACGAGCAGTACTTC	CASSAQRSYEQYF
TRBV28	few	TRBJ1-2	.	TGTGCCAGCAGTGTGCACAGCAACTATGGCTACACCTTC	CASSVHSNYGYTF
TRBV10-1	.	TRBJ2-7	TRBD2	TGCGCCCGATGGGGGGAGGGCACCCGAGTTAGTAACGAGCAGTACTTC	CARWGEGTRVSNEQYF
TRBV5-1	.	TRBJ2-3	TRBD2	TGCGCCAGCAGCTTGCCGGGAGGGGATTCCGATACGCAGTATTTT	CASSLPGGDSDTQYF
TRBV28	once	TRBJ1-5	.	TGTGCCAGCAGTTTTTCAAATCAGCCCCAGCATTTT	CASSFSNQPQHF
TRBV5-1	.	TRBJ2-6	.	TGCGCCAGCAGCCCGGGACCGGACTCTGGGGCCAACGTCCTGACTTTC	CASSPGPDSGANVLTF
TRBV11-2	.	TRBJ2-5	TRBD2	TGTGCCAGCAGCTTGAGCGGGAGGGCCAAAGAGACCCAGTACTTC	CASSLSGRAKETQYF
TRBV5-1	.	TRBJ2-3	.	TGCGCCAGCAGCGTCGGGGGCCCAGATACGCAGTATTTT	CASSVGGPDTQYF
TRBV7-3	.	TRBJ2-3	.	TGTGCCAGCAGCTCCGCAAGGGGCACAGATACGCAGTATTTT	CASSSARGTDTQYF
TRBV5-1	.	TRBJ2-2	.	TGCGCCAGCAGTCAGACTCCCAACACCGGGGAGCTGTTTTTT	CASSQTPNTGELFF